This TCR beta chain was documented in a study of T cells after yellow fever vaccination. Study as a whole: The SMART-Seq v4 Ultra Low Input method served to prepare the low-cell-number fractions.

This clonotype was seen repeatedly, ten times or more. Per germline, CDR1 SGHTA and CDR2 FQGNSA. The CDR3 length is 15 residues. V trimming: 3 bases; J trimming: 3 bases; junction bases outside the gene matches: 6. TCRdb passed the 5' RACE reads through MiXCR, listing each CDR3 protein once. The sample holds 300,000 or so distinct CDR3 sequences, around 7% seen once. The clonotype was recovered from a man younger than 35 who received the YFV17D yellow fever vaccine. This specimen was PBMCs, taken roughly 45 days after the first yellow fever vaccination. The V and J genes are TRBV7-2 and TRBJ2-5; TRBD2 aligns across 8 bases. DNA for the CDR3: TGTGCCAGCAGCTTTAATGGCGGGGGGAAAGAGACCCAGTACTTC. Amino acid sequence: CASSFNGGGKETQYF.